This T cell receptor beta chain was captured in a study of blood T cell repertoires in COVID-19. V was clipped by 7 bases and J by 10 bases; unmatched bases: 8. CDR1 is LGHDT, CDR2 YNNKEL, per germline (reference sequence). The CDR3 covers 15 residues. Clinical history reported by participants formed the basis on which cohorts were assigned. Repertoires were generated with immunoSEQ multiplex PCR, while TCRdb's copy carries only in-frame clones and drops some. The data contain 120,000 to 150,000 clones, approximately 87% of them singletons. The chain links TRBV3-1 (or the pseudogene TRBV3-2) to TRBJ2-1; 15 nucleotides match TRBD2. The sample was PBMCs or T cells enriched from blood (not recorded which). The TCR was taken from a woman aged 30 to 39 with acute COVID-19. The CDR3 region has the DNA TGTGCCAGCACCCAGACGGGACTAGCGGGAGGCGAGCAGTTCTTC. It specifies CASTQTGLAGGEQFF.